Following are 22 T cell receptor beta chains from one sample sequenced in a study of cytomegalovirus exposure and HLA in healthy donors. The table came from immunoSEQ multiplex PCR; TCRdb's copy has only in-frame clones and leaves some out. The data show about 200,000 clones, about 81% seen once. The sequenced sample consisted of PBMCs. Every receptor here comes from a woman aged 30 to 39 in good health and CMV-seronegative.

The V gene is TRBV18, the J gene TRBJ2-1; 12 bases are shared with TRBD2. The CDR3 spans 17 residues. Germline V gene lookup returns CDR1 KGHSH and CDR2 LQKENI. V dropped 3 bases and J dropped 4; count of bases not matched to a gene: 7. CDR3 residues: CASSPPLAGGAYNEQFF. CDR3 DNA sequence: TGTGCCAGCTCACCGCCACTAGCGGGAGGAGCATACAATGAGCAGTTCTTC.

Comment on this clone: Distinct nucleotide sequences in the sample also encode this CDR3. The rearrangement uses TRBV4-1 and TRBJ2-7; 8 bases map to TRBD1. The length of the CDR3 is 14 residues. The V gene end was trimmed by 6 bases and the J gene end by 0 bases; junction bases not matched to a gene: 4. Germline-derived CDR1 and CDR2 are MGHRA and YSYEKL. This chain's CDR3 is CASSRDRGSYEQYF. The CDR3 DNA is TGCGCCAGCAGTCGTGACAGGGGCTCCTACGAGCAGTACTTC.

The rearrangement uses TRBV30 and TRBJ2-1; TRBD2 might be the D (5 bases). From germline, CDR1 is GTSNPN and CDR2 SVGIG (reference sequence). This CDR3 spans 13 amino acids. Trimming took off 5 bases at V and 5 bases at J, with 13 bases between the two ends. The CDR3 DNA is TGTGCCTGGGGGAGCGGAAACGACAATGAGCAGTTCTTC. Residues: CAWGSGNDNEQFF.

The chain recombines TRBV6-1 with TRBJ2-7, with TRBD1 identical over 9 bases. Germline V gives CDR1 MNHNS, CDR2 SASEGT. The CDR3 spans 15 residues. Trimming at V came to 7 bases and at J to 2 bases, leaving 9 bases not matched to a gene. Here the CDR3 DNA reads TGTGCCAGCATTAAGACGGACAGGGGACCCTACGAGCAGTACTTC. Its translation: CASIKTDRGPYEQYF.

J is TRBJ2-7 and V is TRBV29-1; maybe TRBD2 (6 bases). CDR3 length: 14 residues. Germline-derived CDR1 and CDR2 are SQVTM and ANQGSEA. V was clipped by 6 bases and J by 4 bases, with 19 bases between them. CDR3 in amino acids: CSVPPEGTAYEQYF. As DNA, the CDR3 is TGCAGCGTCCCCCCGGAGGGGACGGCTTACGAGCAGTACTTC.

This clone has just a few counts. The rearrangement links TRBV7-9 to TRBJ2-7, with 7 positions matching TRBD2. After removal of 7 bases from V and 6 bases from J, the junction contained 6 bases not matched to a gene. This CDR3 comprises 12 residues. The germline gives CDR1 SEHNR, CDR2 FQNEAQ (reference sequence). The CDR3 spells CASTGGGPEQYF. CDR3 coding DNA: TGTGCCAGCACCGGCGGGGGACCCGAGCAGTACTTC.

The V gene is TRBV11-2, the J gene TRBJ1-6, with D possibly matching TRBD1 (6 bases). Germline CDR1 and CDR2: SGHAT and FQNNGV. V was pared by 1 base and J by 7 bases, with 17 bases between. CDR3 length equals 17 residues. The CDR3: CASSLVPGVYGNSPLHF. The CDR3 DNA sequence: TGTGCCAGCAGCTTAGTACCAGGGGTGTATGGCAATTCACCCCTCCACTTT.

This rearrangement joins TRBV5-1 to TRBJ2-7; TRBD1 matches 7 bases. This CDR3 region has 13 residues. V shed 4 bases, J shed 4 bases, and the junction held 5 bases outside the gene matches. Germline loops: CDR1 SGHRS, CDR2 YFSETQ. The CDR3 sequence: CASSQGERYEQYF. Here the CDR3 DNA reads TGCGCCAGCAGCCAGGGGGAAAGGTACGAGCAGTACTTC.

This clone was observed a few times. This sequence joins TRBV5-1 and TRBJ2-7; 7 bases are a match to TRBD2. Germline-derived CDR1 and CDR2 are SGHRS and YFSETQ. This CDR3 spans 14 amino acids. V dropped 2 bases and J dropped 6; count of bases not matched to a gene: 8. CDR3 nucleotide sequence: TGCGCCAGCAGCTTCCTACGGTCGGGGGGCGAGCAGTACTTC. Amino acids: CASSFLRSGGEQYF.

The chain employs TRBV11-3 and TRBJ2-7; D is possibly TRBD1 (5 bases). The CDR3 runs 13 residues. Between the trimmed V and J ends, which lost 5 bases and 5 bases, there was a span of 13 bases. Germline CDR1 SGHNT, CDR2 YENEEA. The DNA for the CDR3 is TGTGCCAGCAGCCCCCAGGGTATCCACGAGCAGTACTTC. Protein sequence: CASSPQGIHEQYF.

This chain connects TRBV7-7 to TRBJ2-1; the match to TRBD1 covers 9 bases. J lost 0 bases, V lost 4 bases, and 4 bases had no gene match. The CDR3 runs to 16 residues. Germline V gives CDR1 SSHAT, CDR2 FNYEAQ (reference sequence). CDR3 in amino acids: CASSSNRGPSYNEQFF. In DNA, the CDR3 is TGTGCCAGCAGCTCCAACAGGGGGCCCTCCTACAATGAGCAGTTCTTC.

The rearrangement uses TRBV9 and TRBJ1-2; D uncertain. Trimming left V 1 base short and J 2 bases short, with 6 bases between. CDR3 length equals 13 residues. Germline V gene sequence: CDR1 SGDLS, CDR2 YYNGEE. The CDR3 here is CASSVSGNYGYTF. The CDR3 region has the DNA TGTGCCAGCAGCGTATCCGGGAACTATGGCTACACCTTC.

The table lists this clone with a few counts. The chain joins TRBV11-1 to TRBJ1-1; maybe TRBD1 (5 bases). Germline CDR1 reads SGHAT; CDR2 reads FQDESV (reference sequence). The CDR3 covers 15 residues. Trimming left V 5 bases short and J 5 bases short, with 18 bases between. The CDR3 DNA is TGTGCCAGCAGCCCTCTTGGGACTTTTGGGACTGAAGCTTTCTTT. Amino acids: CASSPLGTFGTEAFF. The whole variable domain, filled in from reference TRBV11-1 and TRBJ1-1, reads EAEVAQSPRYKITEKSQAVAFWCDPISGHATLYWYRQILGQGPELLVQFQDESVVDDSQLPKDRFSAERLKGVDSTLKIQPAELGDSAMYLCASSPLGTFGTEAFFGQGTRLTVV.

This clone was detected only a few times. The V gene is TRBV19, the J gene TRBJ1-1; D is ambiguous. The V gene lost 3 bases and the J gene lost 2 bases, with 7 bases spanning the gap. The CDR3 runs 13 residues. The germline V gene encodes CDR1 LNHDA and CDR2 SQIVND (reference sequence). CDR3 nucleotides: TGTGCCAGTAGTATCTCTTTTAACACTGAAGCTTTCTTT. Residues: CASSISFNTEAFF.

DNA for the CDR3: TGTGCCTGGAGTCAAACAGGGTGGATCAATCAGCCCCAGCATTTT. Amino acid sequence: CAWSQTGWINQPQHF. The J gene is TRBJ1-5, the V gene TRBV30; possible D gene TRBD1, 6 bases. The V end lost 2 bases, the J end lost 3 bases, and 14 bases lay between the germline ends. Per germline, CDR1 GTSNPN and CDR2 SVGIG (reference sequence). The CDR3 covers 15 residues. Supplemented by reference TRBV30 and TRBJ1-5, the full variable domain reads SQTIHQWPATLVQPVGSPLSLECTVEGTSNPNLYWYRQAAGRGLQLLFYSVGIGQISSEVPQNLSASRPQDRQFILSSKKLLLSDSGFYLCAWSQTGWINQPQHFGDGTRLSIL.

This clone is a singleton in its sample. For the CDR3, the DNA is TGTGCCAGCAGTCAACCGACAGGGAGGATAGACACCATATATTTT. It is translated as CASSQPTGRIDTIYF. The chain carries TRBV28 and TRBJ1-3; 7 nucleotides align to TRBD1. Unmatched junction bases numbered 12, after V lost 5 bases and J lost 8 bases. The CDR3 covers 15 residues. CDR1 and CDR2 from the germline V gene are MDHEN and SYDVKM.

This rearrangement joins TRBV5-4 to TRBJ2-7; TRBD2 matches 7 bases. Germline CDR1 reads SGHNT; CDR2 reads YYREEE (reference sequence). V shed 4 bases, J shed 0 bases, and the junction held 1 base outside the gene matches. The CDR3 spans 13 residues. The CDR3 DNA follows: TGTGCCAGCAGCGGGGGGGGCTCCTACGAGCAGTACTTC. This gives the protein CASSGGGSYEQYF.

The chain joins TRBV6-5 to TRBJ2-7; 10 nucleotides match TRBD1. The CDR3 has 16 residues. Per the germline V gene, CDR1 is MNHEY and CDR2 is SVGAGI. Trimming at V came to 4 bases and at J to 0 bases, leaving 6 bases not matched to a gene. The CDR3 DNA sequence: TGTGCCAGCAGTTCCCCCCGGACAGGGGGCTCCTACGAGCAGTACTTC. Its protein product is CASSSPRTGGSYEQYF.

The genes are TRBV20-1 and TRBJ1-3; D remains unclear. The CDR3 extends over 11 amino acids. Trimming pared 5 bases from V and 2 bases from J, leaving 4 bases between. Germline CDR1 is DFQATT and CDR2 is SNEGSKA (reference sequence). The CDR3 here is CSAVAGNTIYF. CDR3 nucleotides: TGCAGTGCTGTAGCTGGAAACACCATATATTTT.

J is TRBJ2-7 and V is TRBV6-4, with TRBD2 identical over 9 bases. This CDR3 region has 14 residues. The trim removed 8 bases at V and 2 bases at J, leaving 7 bases unmatched. Per germline, CDR1 MRHNA and CDR2 SNTAGT. CDR3 DNA: TGTGCCAGCGTCATTAGCGGGGGTACCTACGAGCAGTACTTC. Its protein product is CASVISGGTYEQYF.

The chain joins TRBV2 to TRBJ2-3; D is undetermined. Germline assignment: CDR1 SNHLY and CDR2 FYNNEI. The CDR3 has 13 residues. Trimming took 10 bases from V and 0 from J, leaving 11 bases between them. The DNA of the CDR3 is TGTGCCATAGTGACTGCTAGCACAGATACGCAGTATTTT. It encodes CAIVTASTDTQYF. The full variable domain, completed using reference TRBV2 and TRBJ2-3, is EPEVTQTPSHQVTQMGQEVILRCVPISNHLYFYWYRQILGQKVEFLVSFYNNEISEKSEIFDDQFSVERPDGSNFTLKIRSTKLEDSAMYFCAIVTASTDTQYFGPGTRLTVL.

V and J are TRBV5-1 and TRBJ1-3; D is possibly TRBD1 (5 bases). Trimming cost V 5 bases and J 0 bases, with 12 bases left between them. CDR3 length: 15 residues. Per the germline V gene, CDR1 is SGHRS and CDR2 is YFSETQ. In DNA, the CDR3 is TGCGCCAGCAGTTTGAACCAGGGCTCTGGAAACACCATATATTTT. This sequence encodes CASSLNQGSGNTIYF.